The 32 T cell receptor beta chains presented below share a single source sample, sequenced in a study of blood T cell repertoires in COVID-19. Clones were read by immunoSEQ multiplex PCR, and TCRdb kept only the in-frame ones, dropping some. The sample contains 150,000 to 200,000 clones, about 86% of which appear only once. The sample taken for sequencing was peripheral blood. The origin of the receptors is a man in his 70s with active or convalescent COVID-19.

This clone was counted once. V gene TRBV7-7 combines with J gene TRBJ2-2, with 9 bases aligning to TRBD2. V shed 5 bases and J 4 bases; nucleotides not matched to a gene: 8. This CDR3 spans 16 amino acids. Germline V lookup: CDR1 SSHAT, CDR2 FNYEAQ (reference sequence). The CDR3 DNA follows: TGTGCCAGCAGCAAGGGACTAGCAGTTTCCACCGGGGAGCTGTTTTTT. This sequence encodes CASSKGLAVSTGELFF.

This chain joins TRBV7-2 and TRBJ1-5; the match to TRBD1 covers 8 bases. J gave up 4 bases and V 3 bases, and 2 bases lay outside the gene matches. This CDR3 comprises 14 residues. Germline V gene lookup returns CDR1 SGHTA and CDR2 FQGNSA. The CDR3, as DNA: TGTGCCAGCAGCTTTGGACAGGGTAATCAGCCCCAGCATTTT. As protein: CASSFGQGNQPQHF.

The chain has TRBV12-3 or TRBV12-4 and TRBJ1-1; TRBD1 is a possible D gene (5 bases). The CDR3 runs 12 residues. V was cut by 5 bases and J by 4 bases, with 8 bases left in between. The CDR3 region is CASSPGVTEAFF. DNA for the CDR3: TGTGCCAGCAGTCCGGGGGTCACTGAAGCTTTCTTT.

This chain uses TRBV5-8 with TRBJ1-2, with D tentatively TRBD1 (5 bases). Germline V CDR1 and CDR2: SGHTS, YDEGEE. The CDR3 is 15 residues long. The V end was cut by 2 bases, the J end by 4 bases, with 15 bases between. The CDR3 protein is CASSFEGAPTYGYTF. The CDR3 DNA sequence: TGTGCCAGCAGCTTTGAAGGGGCACCTACCTATGGCTACACCTTC.

The chain couples TRBV7-2 to TRBJ1-1; D possibly corresponds to TRBD1 (5 bases). CDR3 length: 16 residues. The ends were cut back, 2 bases at V and 0 bases at J, with 13 bases in the middle. CDR1 is SGHTA and CDR2 is FQGNSA in the germline V gene. CDR3 sequence reads: CASSLRGRGMNTEAFF. The CDR3 DNA reads as TGTGCCAGCAGCTTAAGGGGTCGGGGGATGAACACTGAAGCTTTCTTT.

The chain couples TRBV28 to TRBJ2-7, with D possibly being TRBD1 (5 bases). The germline V and J ends were trimmed by 3 bases and 9 bases, with 15 bases remaining between them. The CDR3 sequence is 13 residues long. Germline loops: CDR1 MDHEN, CDR2 SYDVKM. CDR3 amino acids: CASSFRGIFGQYF. Here the CDR3 DNA reads TGTGCCAGCAGTTTTAGGGGCATTTTCGGGCAGTACTTC.

The chain is built from TRBV5-4 and TRBJ1-1; D is possibly TRBD1 (5 bases). Germline lookup yields CDR1 SGHNT and CDR2 YYREEE (reference sequence). CDR3 length: 13 residues. Trimming stripped 1 base from V and 4 bases from J, with 8 bases between. DNA of the CDR3: TGTGCCAGCAGCTTGAGGACAACCACTGAAGCTTTCTTT. It translates to CASSLRTTTEAFF.

The chain recombines TRBV19 with TRBJ1-4; D is unclear. V was cut by 11 bases and J by 0 bases, with 19 bases left in between. The germline V gene encodes CDR1 LNHDA and CDR2 SQIVND (reference sequence). This CDR3 contains 16 residues. As DNA, the CDR3 is TGTGCCGCCGCCGGCTACGGGGATGCAACTAATGAAAAACTGTTTTTT. Amino acids: CAAAGYGDATNEKLFF.

V gene TRBV10-3 combines with J gene TRBJ1-3, with no clear D. The CDR3 sequence is 14 residues long. The germline V and J ends were trimmed by 3 bases and 0 bases, with 6 bases remaining between them. The germline V gene has CDR1 ENHRY and CDR2 SYGVKD. The CDR3 nucleotides read TGTGCCATCAGTGACACGAGCTCTGGAAACACCATATATTTT. This codes for CAISDTSSGNTIYF.

V usage is TRBV7-2 and J usage is TRBJ1-5, with a possible D match to TRBD1 (6 bases). The CDR3 runs to 15 residues. CDR1 is SGHTA and CDR2 is FQGNSA in the germline V gene. The V end was cut by 4 bases, the J end by 2 bases, with 12 bases between. The CDR3 here is CASSSQGMGNQPQHF. The CDR3 coding sequence is TGTGCCAGCAGCTCTCAGGGGATGGGCAATCAGCCCCAGCATTTT.

The chain links TRBV12-3 or TRBV12-4 to TRBJ1-4; D is possibly TRBD1 (6 bases). The CDR3 totals 13 residues. With 7 bases removed from V and 7 bases from J, the gap between germline ends came to 13 bases. CDR3 protein: CASTPGTFEKLFF. DNA for the CDR3: TGTGCCAGCACCCCGGGGACATTTGAAAAACTGTTTTTT.

The V call is TRBV6-4, the J call TRBJ1-2, with 9 bases that match TRBD1. The CDR3 has 15 amino acids. V lost 3 bases and J lost 6; bases outside the gene matches: 8. Germline V CDR1 and CDR2: MRHNA, SNTAGT. CDR3: CASSEADRGKNGYTF. DNA of the CDR3: TGTGCCAGCAGTGAGGCGGACAGGGGCAAGAATGGCTACACCTTC.

The chain couples TRBV5-1 to TRBJ1-1, with a tentative D call TRBD1 (6 bases). Trimming took 4 bases from V and 5 from J, leaving 21 bases between them. The CDR3 covers 16 residues. The germline V gene has CDR1 SGHRS and CDR2 YFSETQ. CDR3 sequence (DNA): TGCGCCAGCAGCCCCCCTTTGGGCAGGGGCGGAACTGAAGCTTTCTTT. It translates to CASSPPLGRGGTEAFF.

The V gene is TRBV5-4, the J gene TRBJ1-4; no reliable D call. Trimming removed 2 bases from V and 5 bases from J, with 16 bases in between. CDR1 is SGHNT, CDR2 YYREEE, per germline (reference sequence). The CDR3 length is 16 residues. CDR3 nucleotide sequence: TGTGCCAGCAGCTTCTCTCTTGGGCAGCCAAATGAAAAACTGTTTTTT. This sequence encodes CASSFSLGQPNEKLFF.

This rearrangement joins TRBV19 to TRBJ1-5; D ambiguous. This CDR3 has 14 amino acids. CDR1 is LNHDA, CDR2 SQIVND, per germline (reference sequence). Between the trimmed V and J ends, which lost 2 bases and 2 bases, there was a span of 7 bases. CDR3 in DNA: TGTGCCAGTAGTATAAAGAGGGGCAATCAGCCCCAGCATTTT. Amino acid sequence: CASSIKRGNQPQHF.

This clone was seen more than once but under ten times. The chain couples TRBV7-2 to TRBJ2-3; 15 bases fit TRBD2. Germline values: CDR1 SGHTA, CDR2 FQGNSA. Trimming at V came to 5 bases and at J to 9 bases, leaving 9 bases not matched to a gene. There are 16 residues in the CDR3. Written as DNA, the CDR3 is TGTGCCAGCAGCCCCGGGGCGGGACTAGCGGGAGGAACGCAGTATTTT. It yields the protein CASSPGAGLAGGTQYF.

The chain has TRBV27 and TRBJ2-2, with 8 bases fitting TRBD2. Trimming removed 3 bases from V and 4 bases from J; junction bases left unmatched: 7. This CDR3 has 16 amino acids. Germline lookup yields CDR1 MNHEY and CDR2 SMNVEV (reference sequence). CDR3 nucleotide sequence: TGTGCCAGCAGTTTTTCGGGGGGGGCGGTCACCGGGGAGCTGTTTTTT. Its protein is CASSFSGGAVTGELFF.

V and J are TRBV7-6 and TRBJ2-1, with 14 nucleotides matching TRBD2. The CDR3 covers 17 residues. Trimming at V came to 5 bases and at J to 1 base, leaving 4 bases not matched to a gene. Germline V gene data show CDR1 as SGHVS and CDR2 as FNYEAQ. The DNA for the CDR3 is TGTGCCAGCAGCCCCGGGACTAGCGGGAGTTCCTACAATGAGCAGTTCTTC. Translation: CASSPGTSGSSYNEQFF.

The DNA of the CDR3 is TGTGCCAGCTCACCTCTTACTCGGACAGGGTCGGGGTCCTATAATTCACCCCTCCACTTT. Its protein product is CASSPLTRTGSGSYNSPLHF. V and J are TRBV18 and TRBJ1-6; 8 positions match TRBD1. V was pared by 3 bases and J by 1 base, with 14 bases of the junction left unmatched. Germline CDR1 is KGHSH and CDR2 is LQKENI. CDR3 size: 20 residues.

V gene TRBV19 combines with J gene TRBJ2-7, with 9 bases identical to TRBD1. Germline V gives CDR1 LNHDA, CDR2 SQIVND (reference sequence). CDR3 size: 15 residues. V lost 5 bases to trimming and J lost 7 bases; unmatched junction nucleotides: 12. The CDR3 DNA is TGTGCCAGTAGTTTTCGCGGACAGGGGCGTGGGGAGCAGTACTTC. Amino acid sequence: CASSFRGQGRGEQYF. Variable domain in full (rest from reference TRBV19 and TRBJ2-7): DGGITQSPKYLFRKEGQNVTLSCEQNLNHDAMYWYRQDPGQGLRLIYYSQIVNDFQKGDIAEGYSVSREKKESFPLTVTSAQKNPTAFYLCASSFRGQGRGEQYFGPGTRLTVT.

The V call is TRBV29-1, the J call TRBJ1-2; 10 bases agree with TRBD1. Germline loops: CDR1 SQVTM, CDR2 ANQGSEA. V lost 6 bases to trimming and J lost 1 base; unmatched junction nucleotides: 5. This CDR3 has 14 amino acids. CDR3 coding DNA: TGCAGCGTACACCGGGACAGGGGTAACTATGGCTACACCTTC. It yields the protein CSVHRDRGNYGYTF.

The rearrangement joins TRBV5-1 to TRBJ1-2; 10 nucleotides match TRBD1. J was trimmed by 4 bases and V by 0 bases; bases with no gene match: 6. Germline CDR1 and CDR2: SGHRS and YFSETQ. This CDR3 is built from 16 residues. The CDR3 loop is CASSLVSGQGVYGYTF. CDR3 sequence (DNA): TGCGCCAGCAGCTTGGTGTCTGGACAGGGGGTCTATGGCTACACCTTC.

The V and J genes are TRBV19 and TRBJ1-1; perhaps TRBD1 as D (5 bases). The V and J ends lost 6 bases and 3 bases respectively, with 17 bases between them. The CDR3 sequence is 15 residues long. CDR1 and CDR2 from the germline V gene are LNHDA and SQIVND (reference sequence). The CDR3 spells CASSPLARADTEAFF. CDR3 DNA: TGTGCCAGTAGCCCCCTCGCCAGGGCGGACACTGAAGCTTTCTTT.

The V call is TRBV7-2, the J call TRBJ2-7; 9 nucleotides agree with TRBD1. The V and J ends lost 5 bases and 3 bases, in that order; junction bases with no gene match: 5. The CDR3 covers 14 residues. Germline CDR1 and CDR2: SGHTA and FQGNSA. The CDR3 nucleotides are TGTGCCAGCAGCCTACGGGACAGGGACTACGAGCAGTACTTC. Amino acid sequence: CASSLRDRDYEQYF.

This chain connects TRBV9 to TRBJ2-7, with TRBD2 as a possible D gene (5 bases). CDR1 is SGDLS, CDR2 YYNGEE, per germline. There are 15 residues in the CDR3. V lost 3 bases to trimming and J lost 1 base, with 14 bases between them. The CDR3: CASSDGLSGSYEQYF. The CDR3 DNA is TGTGCCAGCAGCGACGGACTGTCGGGGTCCTACGAGCAGTACTTC. The full variable domain, with the rest looked up from reference TRBV9 and TRBJ2-7, is DSGVTQTPKHLITATGQRVTLRCSPRSGDLSVYWYQQSLDQGLQFLIQYYNGEERAKGNILERFSAQQFPDLHSELNLSSLELGDSALYFCASSDGLSGSYEQYFGPGTRLTVT.

V gene TRBV19 combines with J gene TRBJ1-5; possibly TRBD1 for D (5 bases). The CDR3 covers 14 residues. The germline V gene encodes CDR1 LNHDA and CDR2 SQIVND (reference sequence). The V end was cut by 11 bases, the J end by 3 bases, with 17 bases between. As DNA, the CDR3 is TGTGCCGGGGGAGGAGGCAGGAACAATCAGCCCCAGCATTTT. Translated: CAGGGGRNNQPQHF.

This clone was recorded only once. V and J are TRBV21-1 and TRBJ1-4; the D segment call TRBD1 is taken from the table without a DNA check. TRBV21-1 is a pseudogene segment. CDR3 length: 15 amino acids. Written as DNA, the CDR3 is TGTGCCAGCAGCAAAGGAATTACAAATAATGAAAAACTGTTTTTT. Protein sequence: CASSKGITNNEKLFF.

This clone was counted once. The chain combines TRBV19 with TRBJ1-2; 11 positions match TRBD1. With V trimmed by 7 bases and J by 3 bases, 10 bases remained unmatched. CDR3 size: 16 residues. Germline V gene sequence: CDR1 LNHDA, CDR2 SQIVND (reference sequence). The CDR3 region is CASNYIGDRGDYGYTF. In nucleotides, the CDR3 is TGTGCCAGTAACTATATTGGGGACAGGGGGGACTATGGCTACACCTTC. Full variable domain (missing parts from reference TRBV19 and TRBJ1-2): DGGITQSPKYLFRKEGQNVTLSCEQNLNHDAMYWYRQDPGQGLRLIYYSQIVNDFQKGDIAEGYSVSREKKESFPLTVTSAQKNPTAFYLCASNYIGDRGDYGYTFGSGTRLTVV.

J is TRBJ1-5 and V is TRBV18, with 7 bases fitting TRBD1. The CDR3 sequence is 14 residues long. Germline V gives CDR1 KGHSH, CDR2 LQKENI. V lost 3 bases and J lost 6; bases outside the gene matches: 5. CDR3 protein: CASSPKTGRQPQHF. The CDR3 region has the DNA TGTGCCAGCTCACCTAAGACAGGGCGTCAGCCCCAGCATTTT.

The chain uses TRBV11-2 and TRBJ1-5; tentatively, D is TRBD1 (6 bases). The V end lost 7 bases, the J end lost 3 bases, and 13 bases lay between the germline ends. CDR3 length: 14 amino acids. From germline, CDR1 is SGHAT and CDR2 FQNNGV. Here the CDR3 reads CASTSGHLNQPQHF. CDR3 sequence (DNA): TGTGCCAGCACGTCGGGACACCTCAATCAGCCCCAGCATTTT.

The V call is TRBV6-2 or TRBV6-3, the J call TRBJ1-6, with 7 positions matching TRBD1. V lost 6 bases and J lost 7; bases outside the gene matches: 15. Germline CDR1 is MNHEY and CDR2 is SVGEGT. The CDR3 length is 17 residues. CDR3 in amino acids: CASSSHRDREGNSPLHF. The CDR3 nucleotides read TGTGCCAGCAGCTCCCACCGGGACAGAGAAGGGAATTCACCCCTCCACTTT.

The V gene is TRBV7-9, the J gene TRBJ2-5, with a weak D call TRBD1 (5 bases). The CDR3 sequence is 14 residues long. Germline V gene lookup returns CDR1 SEHNR and CDR2 FQNEAQ (reference sequence). V was shortened by 5 bases and J by 3 bases, with 13 bases between the two germline ends. The chain's CDR3 is CASSRRVGEETQYF. The CDR3 DNA is TGTGCCAGCAGCCGCAGGGTAGGGGAAGAGACCCAGTACTTC. The full variable domain, its missing parts supplied by reference TRBV7-9 and TRBJ2-5, is DTGVSQNPRHKITKRGQNVTFRCDPISEHNRLYWYRQTLGQGPEFLTYFQNEAQLEKSRLLSDRFSAERPKGSFSTLEIQRTEQGDSAMYLCASSRRVGEETQYFGPGTRLLVL.